The rows below give T cell receptor beta chains drawn from one sample of a study of STAT3 mutations in large granular lymphocyte leukemia. Measured with immunoSEQ multiplex PCR; TCRdb has only the in-frame clones, and not every one. The table shows roughly 9,300 clones, with 70% to 90% occurring only once. Sequencing was done on a sample of peripheral blood mononuclear cells. The receptors shown here come from a man older than 75 with T-cell large granular lymphocyte leukemia. Some clones in this sample may be carry-over from other donors' samples. Both conserved end residues are part of each CDR3. The order of the fields is V gene, D gene, J gene, clone size, CDR3 protein, CDR3 DNA. A D gene is named only where the DNA matches it firmly. A clone size is listed for some rows: how often the clone was seen (once, few, many), or a class if it is expanded.

>TRBV27|-|TRBJ2-4|-
CASRSAPGAKNIQYF
TGTGCCAGCCGGTCTGCCCCGGGCGCCAAAAACATTCAGTACTTC
>TRBV7-8|-|TRBJ1-3|-
CASSPRRGYSGNTIYF
TGTGCCAGCAGCCCGCGGAGGGGTTACTCTGGAAACACCATATATTTT
>TRBV19|-|TRBJ1-2|-
CAITSGDRYGYTF
TGTGCCATCACCTCCGGAGACAGGTATGGCTACACCTTC
>TRBV7-9|TRBD2|TRBJ2-7|-
CASSWGLASEQYF
TGTGCCAGCAGCTGGGGACTAGCGAGCGAGCAGTACTTC
>TRBV7-6|-|TRBJ2-1|once
CASSSTGGQKYNEQFF
TGTGCCAGCAGCTCCACCGGCGGCCAGAAATACAATGAGCAGTTCTTC
>TRBV5-1|TRBD1|TRBJ2-7|-
CASSLMTGSYEQYF
TGCGCCAGCAGCTTGATGACAGGGAGCTACGAGCAGTACTTC
>TRBV10-3|-|TRBJ1-1|-
CAISELQAEAFF
TGTGCCATCAGTGAGTTACAGGCTGAAGCTTTCTTT
>TRBV30|-|TRBJ1-6|once
CAGTGGTALRSSNSPLHF
TGTGCCGGGACGGGTGGGACGGCCCTCCGAAGCTCTAATTCACCCCTCCACTTT
>TRBV19|-|TRBJ1-6|-
CASRQNSPLHF
TGTGCCAGTAGGCAGAATTCACCCCTCCACTTT
>TRBV2|TRBD1|TRBJ2-1|few
CASRTGTGLHNEQFF
TGTGCCAGCAGAACCGGGACAGGATTACACAATGAGCAGTTCTTC
>TRBV25-1|-|TRBJ2-5|-
CASSRGNQETQYF
TGTGCCAGCAGTAGGGGGAACCAAGAGACCCAGTACTTC
>TRBV7-9|-|TRBJ2-7|once
CASSLVVGFHYEQYF
TGTGCCAGCAGCTTAGTGGTGGGTTTCCACTACGAGCAGTACTTC
>TRBV5-1|-|TRBJ2-5|once
CASSLSGRTAETQYF
TGCGCCAGCAGCTTGTCGGGACGCACGGCTGAGACCCAGTACTTC
>TRBV20-1|-|TRBJ2-7|-
CSGLTSYEQYF
TGCAGCGGATTAACTAGCTACGAGCAGTACTTC
>TRBV5-1|-|TRBJ1-6|once
CASSRTGDNSPLHF
TGCGCCAGCAGCCGGACCGGAGATAATTCACCCCTCCACTTT
>TRBV19|-|TRBJ2-4|-
CASSIRGVLHIQYF
TGTGCCAGTAGTATCAGGGGGGTACTTCACATTCAGTACTTC
>TRBV5-1|TRBD1|TRBJ2-5|-
CASSLETGVGETQYF
TGCGCCAGCAGCTTAGAGACAGGGGTAGGGGAGACCCAGTACTTC